Listed here is a single TCR beta chain. The entry originates in a study of T cells after yellow fever vaccination. V dropped 0 bases and J dropped 5; count of bases not matched to a gene: 7. Germline values: CDR1 SGHRS, CDR2 YFSETQ. This CDR3 spans 15 amino acids. TCRdb itself ran the 5' RACE reads through MiXCR, one entry per CDR3 protein. The table shows more than 450,000 distinct CDR3 sequences, with 21% occurring only once. This TCR derives from a man aged 18 to 29 who received the YFV17D yellow fever vaccine. The sequences come from PBMCs, collected roughly 20 days after the first yellow fever vaccination. The chain joins TRBV5-1 to TRBJ2-7, with 8 bases identical to TRBD1. CDR3 sequence (DNA): TGCGCCAGCAGCTTGGCCCGGACAGGGCTGAACGAGCAGTACTTC. Translating it yields CASSLARTGLNEQYF.